The 4 T cell receptor beta chains below come from one sample, sequenced in a study of cytomegalovirus exposure and HLA in healthy donors. TCRdb's table, derived via immunoSEQ multiplex PCR, lists solely in-frame clones and lacks some. The sample yields roughly 70,000 clones, 95% to 98% seen once. Sequencing input: PBMCs. Every receptor here comes from a woman in her late teens or twenties in good health and CMV-seropositive.

This rearrangement joins TRBV11-2 to TRBJ2-7, with 10 bases matching TRBD1. V lost 1 base to trimming and J lost 4 bases; unmatched junction nucleotides: 1. The CDR3 sequence is 14 residues long. Germline CDR1 and CDR2: SGHAT and FQNNGV. In nucleotides, the CDR3 is TGTGCCAGCAGCTTAGGACAGGGGGCTTACGAGCAGTACTTC. It encodes CASSLGQGAYEQYF.

The CDR3 is CASSLRAGGPADEQFF. Here the CDR3 DNA reads TGCGCCAGCAGCTTGAGGGCGGGAGGTCCCGCGGATGAGCAGTTCTTC. V gene TRBV5-1 combines with J gene TRBJ2-1; 8 bases line up with TRBD2. The germline V gene has CDR1 SGHRS and CDR2 YFSETQ. V lost 1 base and J lost 8; bases outside the gene matches: 11. The CDR3 is made up of 16 amino acids.

V usage is TRBV5-8 and J usage is TRBJ1-3, with D possibly matching TRBD1 (5 bases). The CDR3 spans 15 residues. Germline CDR1 is SGHTS and CDR2 is YDEGEE. Trimming shortened V by 5 bases and J by 1 base, and 13 bases separated the two germline ends. CDR3 nucleotide sequence: TGTGCCAGCAGGCGGGACCGTGGTTCTGGAAACACCATATATTTT. It is translated as CASRRDRGSGNTIYF.

J is TRBJ2-6 and V is TRBV28; unclear D gene. The V gene's germline CDR1 is MDHEN and CDR2 SYDVKM. V was cut by 2 bases and J by 0 bases, with 11 bases left in between. The CDR3 spans 17 residues. The CDR3 DNA reads TGTGCCAGCAGTTTACCGCGCCTACGCTCTGGGGCCAACGTCCTGACTTTC. As protein: CASSLPRLRSGANVLTF.